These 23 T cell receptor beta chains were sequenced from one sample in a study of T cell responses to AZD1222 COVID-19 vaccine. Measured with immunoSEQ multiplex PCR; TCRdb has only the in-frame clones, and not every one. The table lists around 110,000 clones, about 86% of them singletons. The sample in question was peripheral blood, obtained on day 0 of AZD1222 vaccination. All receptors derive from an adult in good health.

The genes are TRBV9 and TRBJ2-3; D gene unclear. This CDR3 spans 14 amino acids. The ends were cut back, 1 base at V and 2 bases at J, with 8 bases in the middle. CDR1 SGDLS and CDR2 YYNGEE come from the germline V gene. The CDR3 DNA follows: TGTGCCAGCAGCGTATCCAGCTCCACAGATACGCAGTATTTT. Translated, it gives CASSVSSSTDTQYF.

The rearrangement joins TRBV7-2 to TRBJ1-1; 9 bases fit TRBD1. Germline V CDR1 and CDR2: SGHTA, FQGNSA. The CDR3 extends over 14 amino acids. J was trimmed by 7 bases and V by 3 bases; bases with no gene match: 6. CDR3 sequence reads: CASSFHRGRDEAFF. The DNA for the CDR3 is TGTGCCAGCAGCTTCCACAGGGGGCGGGATGAAGCTTTCTTT.

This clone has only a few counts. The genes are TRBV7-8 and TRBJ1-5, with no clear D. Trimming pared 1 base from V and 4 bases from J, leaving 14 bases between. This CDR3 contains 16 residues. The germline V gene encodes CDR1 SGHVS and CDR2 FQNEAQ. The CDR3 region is CASSLVSAGVNQPQHF. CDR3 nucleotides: TGTGCCAGCAGCTTAGTTTCGGCCGGCGTTAATCAGCCCCAGCATTTT.

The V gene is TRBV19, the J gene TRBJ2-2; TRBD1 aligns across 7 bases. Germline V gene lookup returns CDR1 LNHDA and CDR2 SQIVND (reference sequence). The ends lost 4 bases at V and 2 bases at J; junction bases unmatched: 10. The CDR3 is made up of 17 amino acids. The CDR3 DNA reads TGTGCCAGTAGTACCTTCCTACGGGACAGTAACACCGGGGAGCTGTTTTTT. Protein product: CASSTFLRDSNTGELFF.

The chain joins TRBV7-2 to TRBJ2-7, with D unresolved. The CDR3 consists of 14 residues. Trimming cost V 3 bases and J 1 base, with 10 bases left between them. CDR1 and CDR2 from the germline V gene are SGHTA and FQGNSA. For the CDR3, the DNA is TGTGCCAGCAGCTTTTACAGCAAATCCTACGAGCAGTACTTC. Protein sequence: CASSFYSKSYEQYF.

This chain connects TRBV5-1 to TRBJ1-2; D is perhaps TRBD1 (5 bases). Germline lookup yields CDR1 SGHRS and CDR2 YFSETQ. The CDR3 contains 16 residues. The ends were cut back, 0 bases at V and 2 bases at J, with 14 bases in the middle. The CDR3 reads CASSLAGVDSNYGYTF. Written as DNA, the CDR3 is TGCGCCAGCAGCTTGGCCGGAGTCGACAGCAACTATGGCTACACCTTC.

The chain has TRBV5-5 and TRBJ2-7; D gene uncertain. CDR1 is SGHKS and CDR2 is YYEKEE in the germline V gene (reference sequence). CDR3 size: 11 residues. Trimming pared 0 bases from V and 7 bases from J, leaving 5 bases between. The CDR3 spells CASSLDEEQYF. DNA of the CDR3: TGTGCCAGCAGCTTGGACGAGGAGCAGTACTTC.

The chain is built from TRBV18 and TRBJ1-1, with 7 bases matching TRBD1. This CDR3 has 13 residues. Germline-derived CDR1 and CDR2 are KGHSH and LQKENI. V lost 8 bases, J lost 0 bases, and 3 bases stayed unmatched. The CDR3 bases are TGTGCCAGCCTAACAGGGGTGAACACTGAAGCTTTCTTT. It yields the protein CASLTGVNTEAFF. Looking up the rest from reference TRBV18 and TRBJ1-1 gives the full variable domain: NAGVMQNPRHLVRRRGQEARLRCSPMKGHSHVYWYRQLPEEGLKFMVYLQKENIIDESGMPKERFSAEFPKEGPSILRIQQVVRGDSAAYFCASLTGVNTEAFFGQGTRLTVV.

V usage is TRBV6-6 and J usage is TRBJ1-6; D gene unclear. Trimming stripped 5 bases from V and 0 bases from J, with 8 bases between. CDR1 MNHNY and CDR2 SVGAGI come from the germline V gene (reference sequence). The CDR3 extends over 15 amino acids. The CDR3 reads CASSPRTSYNSPLHF. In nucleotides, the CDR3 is TGTGCCAGCAGTCCGCGGACCTCCTATAATTCACCCCTCCACTTT.

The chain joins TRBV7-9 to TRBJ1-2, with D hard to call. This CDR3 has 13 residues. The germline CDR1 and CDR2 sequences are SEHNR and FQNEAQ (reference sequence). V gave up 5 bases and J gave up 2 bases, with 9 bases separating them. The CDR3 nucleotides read TGTGCCAGCAGCCCCATGCTCAACTATGGCTACACCTTC. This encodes CASSPMLNYGYTF.

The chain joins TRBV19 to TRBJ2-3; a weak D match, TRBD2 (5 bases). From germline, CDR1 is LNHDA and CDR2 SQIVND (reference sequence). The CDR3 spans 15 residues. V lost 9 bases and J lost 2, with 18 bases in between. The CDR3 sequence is CASQFGSGFTDTQYF. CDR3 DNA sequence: TGTGCCAGCCAGTTTGGCTCGGGGTTCACAGATACGCAGTATTTT.

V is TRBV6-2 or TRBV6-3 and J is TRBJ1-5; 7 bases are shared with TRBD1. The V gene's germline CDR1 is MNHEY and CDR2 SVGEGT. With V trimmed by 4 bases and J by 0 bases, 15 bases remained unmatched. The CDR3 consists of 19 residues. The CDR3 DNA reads TGTGCCAGCAGTTCGCTTCCGGGACAGCGACTCCATAGCAATCAGCCCCAGCATTTT. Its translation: CASSSLPGQRLHSNQPQHF.

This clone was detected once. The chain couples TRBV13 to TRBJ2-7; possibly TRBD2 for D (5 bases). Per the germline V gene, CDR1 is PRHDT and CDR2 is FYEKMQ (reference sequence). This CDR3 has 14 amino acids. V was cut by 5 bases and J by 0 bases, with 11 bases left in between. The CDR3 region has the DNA TGTGCCAGCAGCCGCCAAAGCGGCTCCTACGAGCAGTACTTC. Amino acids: CASSRQSGSYEQYF.

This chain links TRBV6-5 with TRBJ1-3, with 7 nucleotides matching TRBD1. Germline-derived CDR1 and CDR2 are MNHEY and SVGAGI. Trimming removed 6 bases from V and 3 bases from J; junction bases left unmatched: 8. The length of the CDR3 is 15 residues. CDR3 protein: CASRQDRVGGNTIYF. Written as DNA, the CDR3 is TGTGCCAGCAGACAAGACAGGGTTGGTGGAAACACCATATATTTT.

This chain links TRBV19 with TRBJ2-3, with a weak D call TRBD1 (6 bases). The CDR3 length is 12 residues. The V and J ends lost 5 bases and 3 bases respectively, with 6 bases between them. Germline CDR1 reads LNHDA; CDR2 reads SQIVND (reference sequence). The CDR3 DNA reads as TGTGCCAGTAGTCAGGGGACAGATACGCAGTATTTT. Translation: CASSQGTDTQYF.

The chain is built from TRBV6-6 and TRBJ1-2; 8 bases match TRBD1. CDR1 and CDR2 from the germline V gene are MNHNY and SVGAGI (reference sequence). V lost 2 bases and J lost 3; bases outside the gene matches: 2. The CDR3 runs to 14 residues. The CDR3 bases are TGTGCCAGCAGTTACCAGGGACAGGACTATGGCTACACCTTC. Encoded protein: CASSYQGQDYGYTF.

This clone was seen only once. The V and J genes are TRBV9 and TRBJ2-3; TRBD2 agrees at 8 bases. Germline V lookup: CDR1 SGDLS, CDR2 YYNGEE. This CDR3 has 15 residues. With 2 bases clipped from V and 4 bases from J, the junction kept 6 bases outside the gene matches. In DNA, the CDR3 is TGTGCCAGCAGCGTTACTAGCGGTGGACCAGATACGCAGTATTTT. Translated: CASSVTSGGPDTQYF.

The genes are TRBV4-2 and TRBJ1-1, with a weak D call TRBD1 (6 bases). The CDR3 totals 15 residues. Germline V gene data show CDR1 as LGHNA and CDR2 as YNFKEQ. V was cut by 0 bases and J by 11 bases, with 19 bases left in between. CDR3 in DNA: TGTGCCAGCAGCCAAGATCTGAGCACAGGGCGGGACGCTTTCTTT. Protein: CASSQDLSTGRDAFF.

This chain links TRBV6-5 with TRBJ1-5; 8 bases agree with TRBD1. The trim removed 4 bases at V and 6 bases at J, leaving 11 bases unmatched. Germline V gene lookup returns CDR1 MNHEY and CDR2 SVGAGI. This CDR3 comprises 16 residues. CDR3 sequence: CASSSLSAGGSQPQHF. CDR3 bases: TGTGCCAGCAGTTCCCTATCGGCAGGGGGCAGTCAGCCCCAGCATTTT.

The CDR3 nucleotides are TGTGCCAGCAGCTTAGTCGACACCGGGGAGCTGTTTTTT. Encoded protein: CASSLVDTGELFF. The gene calls are TRBV7-7 and TRBJ2-2; no definite D call. The CDR3 has 13 residues. The germline V and J ends were trimmed by 1 base and 3 bases, with 3 bases remaining between them. Germline V gene data show CDR1 as SSHAT and CDR2 as FNYEAQ (reference sequence). Variable domain in full (rest from reference TRBV7-7 and TRBJ2-2): GAGVSQSPRYKVTKRGQDVTLRCDPISSHATLYWYQQALGQGPEFLTYFNYEAQPDKSGLPSDRFSAERPEGSISTLTIQRTEQRDSAMYRCASSLVDTGELFFGEGSRLTVL.

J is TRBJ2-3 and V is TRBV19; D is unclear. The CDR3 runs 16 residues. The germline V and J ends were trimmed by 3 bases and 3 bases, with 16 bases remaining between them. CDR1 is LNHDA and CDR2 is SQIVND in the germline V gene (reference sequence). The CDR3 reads CASSMRLPKGTDTQYF. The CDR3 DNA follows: TGTGCCAGTAGTATGAGACTTCCCAAGGGAACAGATACGCAGTATTTT.

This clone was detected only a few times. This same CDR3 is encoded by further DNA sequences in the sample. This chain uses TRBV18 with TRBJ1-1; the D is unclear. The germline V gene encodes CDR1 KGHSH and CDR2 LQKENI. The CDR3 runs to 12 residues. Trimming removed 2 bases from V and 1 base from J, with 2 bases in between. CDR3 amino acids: CASSPGNTEAFF. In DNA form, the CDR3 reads TGTGCCAGCTCACCAGGGAACACTGAAGCTTTCTTT.

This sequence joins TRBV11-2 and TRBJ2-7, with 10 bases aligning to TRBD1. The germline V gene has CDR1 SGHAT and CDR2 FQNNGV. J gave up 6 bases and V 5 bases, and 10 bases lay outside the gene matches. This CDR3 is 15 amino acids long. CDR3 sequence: CASSPYRDRGGEQYF. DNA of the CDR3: TGTGCCAGCAGCCCTTATAGGGACAGGGGTGGCGAGCAGTACTTC.